The rows below give T cell receptor beta chains drawn from one sample of a study of shared clonotypes between healthy human individuals. This table comes from immunoSEQ multiplex PCR, and its TCRdb copy is limited to in-frame clones, with some not included. The sample lists millions of clones, 90% to 95% seen once, with more than 0.1% in the top ten. The sample taken for sequencing was naive CD4+ T cells sorted from blood. Source of these receptors: a man aged 18 to 30 in good health. Each CDR3 is given with its conserved first and last residue. A D gene is named only where the DNA matches it firmly. For some rows the clone size is stated as once, few or many, or as a class when expanded; others skip it.

TRBJ1-1 | - | TRBV5-4 | - | TGTGCCAGCAGCTTGGCCCAGGTGAACACTGAAGCTTTCTTT | CASSLAQVNTEAFF
TRBJ1-1 | - | TRBV29-1 | - | TGCAGCGGCTTACGAGGCACTGAAGCTTTCTTT | CSGLRGTEAFF
TRBJ2-5 | - | TRBV28 | TRBD2 | TGTGCCAGCAGGGGACTAGCGGTCGGCCAAGAGACCCAGTACTTC | CASRGLAVGQETQYF
TRBJ2-1 | - | TRBV7-2 | - | TGTGCCAGCAGCTTAGCGGCGGGGAGCGTTTACAATGAGCAGTTCTTC | CASSLAAGSVYNEQFF
TRBJ1-6 | - | TRBV19 | TRBD1 | TGTGCCAGTAGTATAAGGGGGCCCCAGAACCTCCACTTT | CASSIRGPQNLHF
TRBJ2-3 | - | TRBV5-1 | - | TGCGCCAGCAGCTTGGCTTTTGGTGACGCAGATACGCAGTATTTT | CASSLAFGDADTQYF
TRBJ1-6 | few | TRBV6-1 | TRBD1 | TGTGCCAGCAGTGAAGTTCCACAGGGGCTCCACTTT | CASSEVPQGLHF
TRBJ1-6 | - | TRBV5-6 | - | TGTGCCAGCAGCTTGGCCCTCAGGGAGGGTAATTCACCCCTCCACTTT | CASSLALREGNSPLHF
TRBJ2-1 | - | TRBV13 | TRBD2 | TGTGCCAGCAGCTGGGAAACAGGGTCGCCTAGCGGGACCTACAATGAGCAGTTCTTC | CASSWETGSPSGTYNEQFF
TRBJ2-4 | - | TRBV5-6 | - | TGTGCCAGCAGCTTGGAGGGACTAGCCAAAAACATTCAGTACTTC | CASSLEGLAKNIQYF
TRBJ1-2 | - | TRBV6-6 | - | TGTGCCAGCAGTTACTCAGGGGCACGGGGCTACACCTTC | CASSYSGARGYTF
TRBJ1-1 | once | TRBV2 | - | TGTGCCACTACGGGACACCCGAACACTGAAGCTTTCTTT | CATTGHPNTEAFF